This T cell receptor beta chain was profiled in a study of T cell repertoires in cytomegalovirus infection. Background on the study: Signatures in public TCR beta sequences pointed to both CMV infection and matching HLA type. Study conclusions and caveats: Identification of carriers of CMV plus the relevant HLA was performed using cumulative public TCR beta family frequency. Predominance within the ex vivo response was attributable to HLA-C-restricted CMV-specific TCR beta clonotypes.

This clonotype was observed many times. Its antigen is currently unknown. The V end lost 0 bases, the J end lost 12 bases, and 15 bases lay between the germline ends. Per germline, CDR1 SGHVS and CDR2 FQNEAQ. The CDR3 extends over 15 amino acids. TCRdb re-called the reads with MiXCR, one entry per CDR3 protein. The sample has about 180,000 distinct CDR3 sequences; around 15% are singletons. Material: PBMCs. The chain has TRBV7-8 and TRBJ2-6; weak D call: TRBD1 (5 bases). The source is a human donor in good health (CMV status not recorded). Some clones in this sample may be carry-over from other donors' samples. CDR3 amino acids: CASSLARETAPVLTF. CDR3 sequence (DNA): TGTGCCAGCAGCTTAGCGCGCGAGACAGCGCCCGTCCTGACTTTC.